This T cell receptor (beta chain) was documented in a study of blood T cell repertoires in COVID-19. Study context: There were acute and convalescent COVID-19 samples, and they came from the United States, Italy and Spain. In each case, the material was cDNA or gDNA derived from T cells, B-cell-depleted T cells, or PBMCs.

TCRdb's copy holds only in-frame clones and misses some; the assay was immunoSEQ multiplex PCR. The sample includes around 50,000 clones, roughly 90% of them seen just once. Looked up from germline, CDR1 is LNHDA and CDR2 is SQIVND (reference sequence). CDR3 length: 15 amino acids. V lost 7 bases and J lost 1, with 16 bases in between. The receptor was isolated from a human donor in a cohort sampled during active COVID-19. This sequence joins TRBV19 and TRBJ1-1; D is possibly TRBD1 (6 bases). Sequencing was performed on peripheral blood. The CDR3 protein is CASTQGYRRNTEAFF. The DNA of the CDR3 is TGTGCCAGTACCCAGGGGTACAGACGGAACACTGAAGCTTTCTTT. Looking up the rest from reference TRBV19 and TRBJ1-1 gives the full variable domain: DGGITQSPKYLFRKEGQNVTLSCEQNLNHDAMYWYRQDPGQGLRLIYYSQIVNDFQKGDIAEGYSVSREKKESFPLTVTSAQKNPTAFYLCASTQGYRRNTEAFFGQGTRLTVV.